A single T cell receptor (beta chain) is shown here with its context. As processed by the authors: Reference gene primer amplification in the assay estimated nucleated cell counts. Generated by immunoSEQ multiplex PCR, the TCRdb table keeps only in-frame clones and is missing some. That table gives V, J and clone size, and the DNA gave D and trimming. The table records under 300,000 clones, approximately 88% of them present only once. The data were taken from a study of blood T cell repertoires in COVID-19. Study-level information: There were acute and convalescent COVID-19 samples, and they came from the United States, Italy and Spain.

This CDR3 has 13 amino acids. V was clipped by 4 bases and J by 4 bases, with 10 bases between them. The germline gives CDR1 SQVTM, CDR2 ANQGSEA. Participant reports of clinical history set cohort assignment. Exposed volunteers were people who met a COVID-19 case within 2 weeks before study entry. The receptor was isolated from a woman in her thirties or forties who had been exposed to COVID-19. V and J are TRBV29-1 and TRBJ1-4, with D uncertain. The sample taken for sequencing was PBMCs or T cells enriched from blood (not recorded which). CDR3 DNA sequence: TGCAGCGTTGGAGCGGCCCGTAATGAAAAACTGTTTTTT. It is translated as CSVGAARNEKLFF.